The 21 T cell receptor beta chains reported below all come from one sample, sequenced in a study of response to subunit inactivated influenza vaccine listed by TCRdb under 2018. Library generation was performed with RT-PCR. Sequencing used an Illumina HiSeq 2500. Using fastp at Q25 and MiXCR, TCRdb reprocessed the public reads and kept productive beta chains. One record per CDR3 amino acid sequence lists the most common genes and DNA. A total of 600,000 to 850,000 distinct CDR3 sequences appear in this sample, approximately 15% of them only once. The ten largest clones take up 7.5% to 8% of the sample. The source was PBMCs from blood, collected approximately 15 days before vaccination. These receptor sequences come from a man in his fifties who received an inactivated influenza vaccine. Donor details come from another sample of the same person, matched by shared clones.

This clonotype was recorded a few times. V gene TRBV27 combines with J gene TRBJ1-6; the match to TRBD1 covers 9 bases. CDR3 length: 16 residues. The germline gives CDR1 MNHEY, CDR2 SMNVEV (reference sequence). The V segment lost 1 base and the J segment 10 bases; nucleotides outside the gene matches: 8. The CDR3 loop reads CASSLLVGTGLSPLHF. In DNA form, the CDR3 reads TGTGCCAGCAGTTTATTGGTAGGGACAGGGCTGTCACCCCTCCACTTT.

This clonotype was found many times. This chain joins TRBV18 and TRBJ2-1; 13 bases map to TRBD2. The germline CDR1 and CDR2 sequences are KGHSH and LQKENI. The CDR3 consists of 15 residues. V lost 8 bases to trimming and J lost 7 bases; unmatched junction nucleotides: 8. This chain's CDR3 is CASSPLGLAGNEQFF. CDR3 in DNA: TGTGCCAGCAGTCCGCTGGGACTAGCGGGGAATGAGCAGTTCTTC.

This clonotype was counted many times. The chain has TRBV20-1 and TRBJ2-7; D is unresolved. Germline V gene data show CDR1 as DFQATT and CDR2 as SNEGSKA (reference sequence). The CDR3 totals 13 residues. V was clipped by 0 bases and J by 3 bases, with 9 bases between them. The CDR3 region is CSARDRVHYEQYF. The CDR3, as DNA: TGCAGTGCTAGAGATAGGGTGCACTACGAGCAGTACTTC.

This clonotype was counted at least ten times. This sequence joins TRBV28 and TRBJ2-1, with TRBD1 as a possible D gene (6 bases). The CDR3 spans 14 residues. V lost 2 bases and J 5 bases, leaving 10 bases between the germline ends. CDR1 and CDR2 from the germline V gene are MDHEN and SYDVKM. The CDR3 is CASSLRTDHNEQFF. The CDR3, as DNA: TGTGCCAGCAGTTTACGGACAGATCACAATGAGCAGTTCTTC.

The chain joins TRBV11-2 to TRBJ2-1, with TRBD2 identical over 8 bases. This CDR3 has 15 residues. With V trimmed by 4 bases and J by 3 bases, 5 bases remained unmatched. Germline V gene lookup returns CDR1 SGHAT and CDR2 FQNNGV. The CDR3 DNA reads as TGTGCCAGCAGCTCTCGTAGCGGGGTCTACAATGAGCAGTTCTTC. Residues: CASSSRSGVYNEQFF.

The V gene is TRBV7-9, the J gene TRBJ1-1, with D uncertain. The V end was cut by 5 bases, the J end by 0 bases, with 13 bases between. The CDR3 runs to 15 residues. Per germline, CDR1 SEHNR and CDR2 FQNEAQ (reference sequence). CDR3 nucleotide sequence: TGTGCCAGCAGCCCCGCCCGGGCCTTGAACACTGAAGCTTTCTTT. Its protein product is CASSPARALNTEAFF.

The V call is TRBV28, the J call TRBJ1-6; D might be TRBD1 (5 bases). CDR1 is MDHEN, CDR2 SYDVKM, per germline. The CDR3 spans 15 residues. Trimming removed 5 bases at V and 5 bases at J, with 13 bases between. Here the CDR3 DNA reads TGTGCCAGCAGTACCAGGGCCAGAAATAATTCACCCCTCCACTTT. Translating gives CASSTRARNNSPLHF.

This clonotype was seen a handful of times. The rearrangement links TRBV28 to TRBJ2-3; 9 bases are a match to TRBD1. The V gene's germline CDR1 is MDHEN and CDR2 SYDVKM. V lost 1 base to trimming and J lost 3 bases; unmatched junction nucleotides: 14. The CDR3 is made up of 19 amino acids. CDR3 amino acids: CASSLLAWKGQGRTDTQYF. The CDR3 bases are TGTGCCAGCAGTTTATTGGCTTGGAAGGGACAGGGTAGGACAGATACGCAGTATTTT.

This clonotype appeared a few times. CDR3 loop: CASSERGQFNQPQHF. The CDR3 bases are TGTGCCAGCAGTGAGCGGGGACAGTTCAATCAGCCCCAGCATTTT. The chain combines TRBV7-2 with TRBJ1-5, with 7 bases lining up with TRBD1. The CDR3 totals 15 residues. The V segment lost 6 bases and the J segment 3 bases; nucleotides outside the gene matches: 8. CDR1 is SGHTA, CDR2 FQGNSA, per germline.

This clonotype was counted a few times. The genes are TRBV7-9 and TRBJ1-5; 7 bases map to TRBD1. CDR1 and CDR2 from the germline V gene are SEHNR and FQNEAQ (reference sequence). CDR3 length equals 15 residues. Trimming at V came to 4 bases and at J to 6 bases, leaving 9 bases not matched to a gene. Here the CDR3 DNA reads TGTGCCAGCAGCTCGGGACAGAATGTCGGTCAGCCCCAGCATTTT. It codes for CASSSGQNVGQPQHF.

This clonotype was counted ten times or more. The junction and the germline gene differ at one end; a read error may be behind it. The V call is TRBV7-7, the J call TRBJ2-2; D tentatively reads TRBD1 or TRBD2 (5 bases each). CDR3 length: 12 residues. Germline assignment: CDR1 SSHAT and CDR2 FNYEAQ (reference sequence). The CDR3 DNA reads as TGTGCTAGCAGTCAGAGGGGCGGGGAGCTGTTTTTT. Translating gives CASSQRGGELFF.

This clonotype was seen a handful of times. A junction boundary mismatches the germline segment, possibly from a read error. The rearrangement links TRBV20-1 to TRBJ2-1; D gene uncertain. Germline V CDR1 and CDR2: DFQATT, SNEGSKA (reference sequence). This CDR3 is 16 amino acids long. The CDR3 loop reads CSAQPLADNSHNEQFF. CDR3 sequence (DNA): TGCAGTGCGCAACCCTTAGCCGATAACTCCCACAATGAGCAGTTCTTC.

This clonotype has just a few counts. This chain connects TRBV10-3 to TRBJ2-1, with 11 bases identical to TRBD2. Germline loops: CDR1 ENHRY, CDR2 SYGVKD. The CDR3 covers 15 residues. V shed 6 bases and J 5 bases; nucleotides not matched to a gene: 6. CDR3 sequence: CAIRPGLAVNNEQFF. The CDR3 DNA sequence: TGTGCCATCAGGCCGGGACTAGCGGTAAACAATGAGCAGTTCTTC.

The chain joins TRBV20-1 to TRBJ1-1; D uncertain. This CDR3 contains 11 residues. The V end lost 6 bases, the J end lost 3 bases, and 8 bases lay between the germline ends. CDR1 and CDR2 (germline): DFQATT, SNEGSKA (reference sequence). The CDR3 here is CSAKWDTEAFF. The CDR3 DNA follows: TGCAGTGCAAAATGGGACACTGAAGCTTTCTTT.

In its sample, this clonotype was seen a few times. The chain is built from TRBV15 and TRBJ2-3, with TRBD2 matching 7 bases. V trimming: 0 bases; J trimming: 1 base; junction bases outside the gene matches: 1. The CDR3 contains 15 residues. Germline loops: CDR1 LNHNV, CDR2 YYDKDF (reference sequence). CDR3 nucleotides: TGTGCCACCAGCAGAGATACTAGCGGCACAGATACGCAGTATTTT. This sequence encodes CATSRDTSGTDTQYF.

The rearrangement uses TRBV29-1 and TRBJ1-1; possibly TRBD1 for D (5 bases). CDR1 SQVTM and CDR2 ANQGSEA come from the germline V gene. The length of the CDR3 is 13 residues. V lost 1 base and J 11 bases, leaving 17 bases between the germline ends. CDR3 DNA sequence: TGCAGCGTTGAAGGGAGACGACAGAGCATTGCTTTCTTT. The encoded protein is CSVEGRRQSIAFF. Complete variable domain (other parts from reference TRBV29-1 and TRBJ1-1): SAVISQKPSRDICQRGTSLTIQCQVDSQVTMMFWYRQQPGQSLTLIATANQGSEATYESGFVIDKFPISRPNLTFSTLTVSNMSPEDSSIYLCSVEGRRQSIAFFGQGTRLTVV.

This clonotype showed up many times. The chain links TRBV20-1 to TRBJ2-1; 8 bases fit TRBD2. This CDR3 comprises 16 residues. V was pared by 0 bases and J by 5 bases, with 9 bases of the junction left unmatched. Germline CDR1 is DFQATT and CDR2 is SNEGSKA (reference sequence). The DNA for the CDR3 is TGCAGTGCTAGAGATCCCCAGCGGGAGTGGAACAATGAGCAGTTCTTC. Translation gives CSARDPQREWNNEQFF.

This clonotype was seen only a few times. The rearrangement joins TRBV11-2 to TRBJ2-6; D might be TRBD2 (7 bases). Trimming cost V 4 bases and J 13 bases, with 17 bases left between them. Germline lookup yields CDR1 SGHAT and CDR2 FQNNGV. The CDR3 totals 14 residues. This CDR3 is CASSSPQQGGVLTF. DNA of the CDR3: TGTGCCAGCAGCTCCCCCCAACAGGGAGGGGTCCTGACTTTC.

The table lists this clonotype with many counts. The chain couples TRBV27 to TRBJ2-2; TRBD2 aligns across 8 bases. Germline values: CDR1 MNHEY, CDR2 SMNVEV (reference sequence). Losses at the gene ends were 4 bases for V and 8 bases for J; bases not matched to a gene: 12. The CDR3 runs to 16 residues. CDR3 coding DNA: TGTGCCAGCAGTTCTTTAAGACTAGCGCCTAGGGGGGAGCTGTTTTTT. Amino acids: CASSSLRLAPRGELFF.

This clonotype turned up a few times. V usage is TRBV5-1 and J usage is TRBJ1-1; no definite D call. Germline CDR1 and CDR2: SGHRS and YFSETQ. This CDR3 is 14 amino acids long. Trimming left V 0 bases short and J 0 bases short, with 6 bases between. The CDR3, as DNA: TGCGCCAGCAGCTTGGAGTCCGTGAACACTGAAGCTTTCTTT. It codes for CASSLESVNTEAFF.

This clonotype was observed a handful of times. The chain couples TRBV12-3 or TRBV12-4 to TRBJ2-1; 7 bases map to TRBD2. V trimming: 5 bases; J trimming: 0 bases; junction bases outside the gene matches: 7. This CDR3 is 16 amino acids long. The CDR3: CASSQRGGSSYNEQFF. The CDR3 DNA reads as TGTGCCAGCAGTCAAAGGGGAGGGAGCTCCTACAATGAGCAGTTCTTC.